This T cell receptor beta chain was retrieved from a study of a mutant IDH1 vaccine in newly diagnosed glioma. The V segment lost 7 bases and the J segment 1 base; nucleotides outside the gene matches: 6. The germline gives CDR1 GTSNPN, CDR2 SVGIG (reference sequence). CDR3 length equals 14 residues. This clone is a singleton in its sample. Clones were read by immunoSEQ multiplex PCR, and TCRdb kept only the in-frame ones, dropping some. Of tens of thousands of clones in the sample, over 70% were seen once. Time point noted: baseline, week 1 (first vaccination visit). Treatment given: pre-vaccination baseline after standard-of-care therapy.

This specimen was PBMCs, taken from a glioma patient treated with radiotherapy, temozolomide or both. The chain uses TRBV30 and TRBJ2-2; 7 bases are shared with TRBD1. This receptor was taken from a man aged 25 to 40 with glioma. The CDR3 sequence: CAFRTGWNTGELFF. CDR3 in DNA: TGTGCCTTTCGGACAGGATGGAACACCGGGGAGCTGTTTTTT.